The 22 T cell receptor beta chains in this list originate from one sample, sequenced in a study of blood T cell repertoires in COVID-19. The repertoire was sequenced with immunoSEQ multiplex PCR; TCRdb's copy has only in-frame clones and lacks some. The sample contains fewer than 350,000 clones, 89% of which appear only once. Specimen: PBMCs or T cells enriched from blood (not recorded which). Receptors were obtained from a man in his 60s who had recovered from COVID-19.

The chain combines TRBV6-5 with TRBJ1-6; 7 bases are a match to TRBD1. The V segment lost 5 bases and the J segment 6 bases; nucleotides outside the gene matches: 7. CDR3 length: 15 residues. Germline lookup yields CDR1 MNHEY and CDR2 SVGAGI. The CDR3 protein is CASSTRDSLNSPLHF. The CDR3 DNA sequence: TGTGCCAGCAGTACCCGGGACAGTCTTAATTCACCCCTCCACTTT.

The chain combines TRBV3-1 (or the pseudogene TRBV3-2) with TRBJ2-7, with D tentatively TRBD2 (5 bases). The CDR3 consists of 17 residues. The V end was cut by 5 bases, the J end by 1 base, with 21 bases between. Germline-derived CDR1 and CDR2 are LGHDT and YNNKEL (reference sequence). CDR3 DNA sequence: TGTGCCAGCAGCGAAACCGTCCTAACGGGAATATCCTACGAGCAGTACTTC. The encoded protein is CASSETVLTGISYEQYF.

The chain uses TRBV28 and TRBJ1-2, with D possibly being TRBD1 (5 bases). CDR1 is MDHEN and CDR2 is SYDVKM in the germline V gene. The CDR3 spans 13 residues. The ends were cut back, 5 bases at V and 5 bases at J, with 12 bases in the middle. This CDR3 reads CASSTPGGYGYTF. The CDR3 DNA follows: TGTGCCAGCAGTACCCCCGGGGGGTATGGCTACACCTTC.

This rearrangement joins TRBV5-1 to TRBJ2-5; a weak D match, TRBD2 (5 bases). The CDR3 sequence is 13 residues long. CDR1 and CDR2 (germline): SGHRS, YFSETQ. Between the trimmed V and J ends, which lost 4 bases and 9 bases, there was a span of 16 bases. Written as DNA, the CDR3 is TGCGCCAGCAGCCCCCGCGCGCGGGTGCCCCAGTACTTC. Amino acid sequence: CASSPRARVPQYF.

The chain recombines TRBV7-9 with TRBJ1-5; 8 bases match TRBD1. Germline-derived CDR1 and CDR2 are SEHNR and FQNEAQ (reference sequence). Trimming at V came to 5 bases and at J to 3 bases, leaving 12 bases not matched to a gene. The CDR3 extends over 17 amino acids. In DNA form, the CDR3 reads TGTGCCAGCAGCCCGACATCCGGGACAGGAAACAATCAGCCCCAGCATTTT. It yields the protein CASSPTSGTGNNQPQHF.

The rearrangement uses TRBV18 and TRBJ2-1; 11 positions agree with TRBD1. The germline CDR1 and CDR2 sequences are KGHSH and LQKENI. The CDR3 is 15 residues long. J lost 9 bases, V lost 1 base, and 5 bases had no gene match. The CDR3 loop is CASSPRTGGEVEQFF. The CDR3 bases are TGTGCCAGCTCACCACGGACAGGGGGCGAGGTTGAGCAGTTCTTC. Supplemented by reference TRBV18 and TRBJ2-1, the full variable domain reads NAGVMQNPRHLVRRRGQEARLRCSPMKGHSHVYWYRQLPEEGLKFMVYLQKENIIDESGMPKERFSAEFPKEGPSILRIQQVVRGDSAAYFCASSPRTGGEVEQFFGPGTRLTVL.

The rearrangement joins TRBV6-5 to TRBJ1-4; the D is unclear. CDR1 MNHEY and CDR2 SVGAGI come from the germline V gene. Trimming removed 4 bases at V and 8 bases at J, with 14 bases between. CDR3 length equals 14 residues. DNA of the CDR3: TGTGCCAGCAGTTCCGGGGAGGGTGCCGAAAAACTGTTTTTT. This encodes CASSSGEGAEKLFF.

V and J are TRBV28 and TRBJ2-2; 9 bases fit TRBD2. The CDR3 extends over 16 amino acids. The germline gives CDR1 MDHEN, CDR2 SYDVKM. Trimming removed 7 bases from V and 5 bases from J; junction bases left unmatched: 11. The CDR3 DNA follows: TGTGCCAGCACTCTAAGGGCTAGCGGGATTACCGGGGAGCTGTTTTTT. This sequence encodes CASTLRASGITGELFF.

This clone has a single count. This chain links TRBV18 with TRBJ2-3, with 7 bases that match TRBD2. V lost 2 bases and J lost 0; bases outside the gene matches: 2. Germline V lookup: CDR1 KGHSH, CDR2 LQKENI. The CDR3 runs 15 residues. The chain's CDR3 is CASSPGLGSTDTQYF. CDR3 sequence (DNA): TGTGCCAGCTCACCAGGACTAGGGAGCACAGATACGCAGTATTTT.

DNA of the CDR3: TGTGCCAGCAGCTTCCCCCTGGCGGGAGAGCTAGCCAAAAACATTCAGTACTTC. Encoded protein: CASSFPLAGELAKNIQYF. V usage is TRBV7-9 and J usage is TRBJ2-4, with 7 positions matching TRBD2. The germline gives CDR1 SEHNR, CDR2 FQNEAQ (reference sequence). V lost 3 bases to trimming and J lost 0 bases; unmatched junction nucleotides: 11. The CDR3 is 18 amino acids.

The chain is built from TRBV19 and TRBJ2-2; D perhaps matches TRBD1 (6 bases). This CDR3 has 17 residues. The germline V gene encodes CDR1 LNHDA and CDR2 SQIVND (reference sequence). Between the trimmed V and J ends, which lost 9 bases and 9 bases, there was a span of 29 bases. The CDR3 protein is CASRREGGRVKIRELFF. The DNA for the CDR3 is TGTGCCAGCCGACGGGAAGGGGGACGCGTAAAGATTCGGGAGCTGTTTTTT.

The CDR3 here is CGGDRSNQPQHF. The CDR3 region has the DNA TGTGGGGGAGACAGGAGCAATCAGCCCCAGCATTTT. This chain links TRBV7-2 with TRBJ1-5, with D perhaps TRBD1 (6 bases). Per germline, CDR1 SGHTA and CDR2 FQGNSA. CDR3 length equals 12 residues.

Only a few counts were recorded for this clone. The J gene is TRBJ1-5, the V gene TRBV7-2, with 9 bases aligning to TRBD1. The CDR3 covers 14 residues. Germline CDR1 SGHTA, CDR2 FQGNSA. Trimming cost V 5 bases and J 7 bases; bases outside gene matches: 6. The CDR3 bases are TGTGCCAGCAGCACGGGACAGGGCCCGCAGCCCCAGCATTTT. Residues: CASSTGQGPQPQHF.

For this clone: Other DNA sequences within the sample encode an identical CDR3. The rearrangement links TRBV7-9 to TRBJ1-1, with 9 bases identical to TRBD1. With V trimmed by 4 bases and J by 3 bases, 3 bases remained unmatched. Germline values: CDR1 SEHNR, CDR2 FQNEAQ (reference sequence). The CDR3 has 14 residues. This CDR3 is CASSSQGADTEAFF. The CDR3 DNA reads TGTGCCAGCAGCTCACAGGGGGCAGACACTGAAGCTTTCTTT. Variable domain in full (rest from reference TRBV7-9 and TRBJ1-1): DTGVSQNPRHKITKRGQNVTFRCDPISEHNRLYWYRQTLGQGPEFLTYFQNEAQLEKSRLLSDRFSAERPKGSFSTLEIQRTEQGDSAMYLCASSSQGADTEAFFGQGTRLTVV.

This chain joins TRBV4-1 and TRBJ2-7; TRBD1 agrees at 7 bases. V was pared by 0 bases and J by 0 bases, with 8 bases of the junction left unmatched. Germline V gene data show CDR1 as MGHRA and CDR2 as YSYEKL. CDR3 size: 17 residues. CDR3 region: CASSQDWETGSSYEQYF. In nucleotides, the CDR3 is TGCGCCAGCAGCCAAGATTGGGAGACAGGGAGCTCCTACGAGCAGTACTTC.

V and J are TRBV19 and TRBJ1-5; D is uncertain. V was pared by 3 bases and J by 0 bases, with 9 bases between. Germline V CDR1 and CDR2: LNHDA, SQIVND (reference sequence). The CDR3 sequence is 15 residues long. In DNA, the CDR3 is TGTGCCAGTAGTATCCAGGCGAATAGCAATCAGCCCCAGCATTTT. Translation gives CASSIQANSNQPQHF. Supplemented by reference TRBV19 and TRBJ1-5, the full variable domain reads DGGITQSPKYLFRKEGQNVTLSCEQNLNHDAMYWYRQDPGQGLRLIYYSQIVNDFQKGDIAEGYSVSREKKESFPLTVTSAQKNPTAFYLCASSIQANSNQPQHFGDGTRLSIL.

The V gene is TRBV20-1, the J gene TRBJ1-1; 10 bases align to TRBD1. The V gene's germline CDR1 is DFQATT and CDR2 SNEGSKA (reference sequence). The CDR3 consists of 11 residues. The V segment lost 5 bases and the J segment 12 bases; nucleotides outside the gene matches: 6. The CDR3: CSAWDRGLTFF. The CDR3 nucleotides are TGCAGTGCTTGGGACAGGGGTTTGACTTTCTTT.

The gene calls are TRBV2 and TRBJ1-1; TRBD1 might be the D (6 bases). This CDR3 is built from 15 residues. Germline V gene sequence: CDR1 SNHLY, CDR2 FYNNEI. Deletions cut 6 bases from V and 1 base from J, with 15 bases between. The CDR3 loop is CASRGTTGSNTEAFF. As DNA, the CDR3 is TGTGCCAGCAGGGGGACGACAGGCTCGAACACTGAAGCTTTCTTT.

The gene calls are TRBV28 and TRBJ2-2; D is perhaps TRBD1 (6 bases). Trimming removed 3 bases at V and 4 bases at J, with 12 bases between. Germline loops: CDR1 MDHEN, CDR2 SYDVKM. The CDR3 is 15 amino acids. The CDR3, as DNA: TGTGCCAGCAGTTTTAACCAAGGGGGCACCGGGGAGCTGTTTTTT. It codes for CASSFNQGGTGELFF.

The chain links TRBV19 to TRBJ1-4; D remains ambiguous. The CDR3 has 16 amino acids. Germline loops: CDR1 LNHDA, CDR2 SQIVND (reference sequence). Trimming took off 5 bases at V and 4 bases at J, with 17 bases between the two ends. The CDR3: CASSSVKPGNNEKLFF. The CDR3 DNA reads as TGTGCCAGTAGTTCGGTGAAGCCCGGTAATAATGAAAAACTGTTTTTT. Full variable domain (outside the CDR3, taken from reference TRBV19 and TRBJ1-4): DGGITQSPKYLFRKEGQNVTLSCEQNLNHDAMYWYRQDPGQGLRLIYYSQIVNDFQKGDIAEGYSVSREKKESFPLTVTSAQKNPTAFYLCASSSVKPGNNEKLFFGSGTQLSVL.

The CDR3: CASSVGAGVGISYEQYF. Here the CDR3 DNA reads TGTGCCAGCAGCGTAGGGGCGGGGGTTGGAATATCCTACGAGCAGTACTTC. The chain employs TRBV9 and TRBJ2-7, with 7 bases that match TRBD2. The germline CDR1 and CDR2 sequences are SGDLS and YYNGEE. This CDR3 comprises 17 residues. The V segment lost 0 bases and the J segment 1 base; nucleotides outside the gene matches: 10.

The chain employs TRBV19 and TRBJ2-1; tentative D call: TRBD1 (5 bases). The germline V gene has CDR1 LNHDA and CDR2 SQIVND (reference sequence). V shed 2 bases and J shed 7 bases, with 6 bases lying between them. The CDR3 loop spans 12 amino acids. The CDR3 sequence is CASSIQGNEQFF. For the CDR3, the DNA is TGTGCCAGTAGTATACAGGGTAATGAGCAGTTCTTC. The full variable domain, completed using reference TRBV19 and TRBJ2-1, is DGGITQSPKYLFRKEGQNVTLSCEQNLNHDAMYWYRQDPGQGLRLIYYSQIVNDFQKGDIAEGYSVSREKKESFPLTVTSAQKNPTAFYLCASSIQGNEQFFGPGTRLTVL.